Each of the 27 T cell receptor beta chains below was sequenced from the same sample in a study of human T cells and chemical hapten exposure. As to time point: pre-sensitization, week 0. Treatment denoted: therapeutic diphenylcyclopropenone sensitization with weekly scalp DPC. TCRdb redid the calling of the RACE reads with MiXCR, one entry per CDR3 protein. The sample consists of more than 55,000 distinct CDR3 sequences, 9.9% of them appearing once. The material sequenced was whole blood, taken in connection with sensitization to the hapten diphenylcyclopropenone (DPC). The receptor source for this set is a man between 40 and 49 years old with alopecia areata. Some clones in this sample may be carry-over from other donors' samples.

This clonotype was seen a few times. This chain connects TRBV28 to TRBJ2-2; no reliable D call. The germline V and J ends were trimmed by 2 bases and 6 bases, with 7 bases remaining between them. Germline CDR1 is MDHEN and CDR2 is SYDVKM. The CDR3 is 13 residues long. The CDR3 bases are TGTGCCAGCAGTTTAGGCTACCCCGGGGAGCTGTTTTTT. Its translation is CASSLGYPGELFF.

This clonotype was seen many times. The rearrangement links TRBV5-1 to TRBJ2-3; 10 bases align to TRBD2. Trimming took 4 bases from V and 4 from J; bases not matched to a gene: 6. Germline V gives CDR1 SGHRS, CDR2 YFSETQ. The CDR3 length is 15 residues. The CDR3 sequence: CASSAGTSAPDTQYF. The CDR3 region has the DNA TGCGCCAGCAGCGCCGGGACTAGCGCTCCAGATACGCAGTATTTT.

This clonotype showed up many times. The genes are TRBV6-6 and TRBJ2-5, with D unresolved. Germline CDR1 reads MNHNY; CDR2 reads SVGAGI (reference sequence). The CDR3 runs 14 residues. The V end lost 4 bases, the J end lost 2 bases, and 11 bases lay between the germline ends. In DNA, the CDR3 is TGTGCCAGCAGTTTTGTCCCGACTCAAGAGACCCAGTACTTC. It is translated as CASSFVPTQETQYF.

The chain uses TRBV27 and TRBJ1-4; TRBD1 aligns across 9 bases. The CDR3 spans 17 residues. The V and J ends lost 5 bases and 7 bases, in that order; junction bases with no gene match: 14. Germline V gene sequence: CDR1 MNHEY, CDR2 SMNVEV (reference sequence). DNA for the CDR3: TGTGCCAGCAGTCGTACTTATCCGGGACAGGGCGGTGAAAAACTGTTTTTT. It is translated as CASSRTYPGQGGEKLFF. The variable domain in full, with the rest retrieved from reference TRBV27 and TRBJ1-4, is EAQVTQNPRYLITVTGKKLTVTCSQNMNHEYMSWYRQDPGLGLRQIYYSMNVEVTDKGDVPEGYKVSRKEKRNFPLILESPSPNQTSLYFCASSRTYPGQGGEKLFFGSGTQLSVL.

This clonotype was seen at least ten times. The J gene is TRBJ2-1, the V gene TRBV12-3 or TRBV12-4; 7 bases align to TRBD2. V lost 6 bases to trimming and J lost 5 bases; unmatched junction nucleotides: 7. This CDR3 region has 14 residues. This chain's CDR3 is CASRTGTTHNEQFF. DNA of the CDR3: TGTGCCAGCAGAACCGGGACTACTCACAATGAGCAGTTCTTC.

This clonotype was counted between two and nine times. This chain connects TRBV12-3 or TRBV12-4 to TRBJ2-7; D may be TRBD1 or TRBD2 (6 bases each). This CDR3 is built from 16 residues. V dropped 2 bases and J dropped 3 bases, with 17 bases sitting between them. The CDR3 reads CASSLPGEALDYEQYF. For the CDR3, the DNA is TGTGCCAGCAGTTTACCAGGGGAGGCCCTTGACTACGAGCAGTACTTC.

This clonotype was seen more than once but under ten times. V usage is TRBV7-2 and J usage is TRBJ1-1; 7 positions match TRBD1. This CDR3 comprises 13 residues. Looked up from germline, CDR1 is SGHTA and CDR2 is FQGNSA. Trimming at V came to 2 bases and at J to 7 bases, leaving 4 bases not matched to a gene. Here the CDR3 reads CASSLQGEIEAFF. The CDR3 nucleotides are TGTGCCAGCAGCTTACAGGGGGAGATTGAAGCTTTCTTT.

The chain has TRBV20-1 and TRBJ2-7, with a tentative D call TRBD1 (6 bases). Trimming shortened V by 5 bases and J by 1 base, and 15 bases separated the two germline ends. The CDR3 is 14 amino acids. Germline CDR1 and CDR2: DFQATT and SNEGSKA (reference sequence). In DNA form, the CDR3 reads TGCAGTGCTCTCCGGGACACTTCATCCTACGAGCAGTACTTC. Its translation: CSALRDTSSYEQYF.

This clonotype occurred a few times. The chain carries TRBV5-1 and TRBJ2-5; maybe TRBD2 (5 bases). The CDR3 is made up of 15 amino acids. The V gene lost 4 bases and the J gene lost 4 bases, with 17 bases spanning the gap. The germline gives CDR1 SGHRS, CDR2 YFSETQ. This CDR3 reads CASSRGPGTRETQYF. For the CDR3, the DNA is TGCGCCAGCAGCCGCGGGCCAGGAACGAGAGAGACCCAGTACTTC. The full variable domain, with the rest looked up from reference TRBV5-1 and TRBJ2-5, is KAGVTQTPRYLIKTRGQQVTLSCSPISGHRSVSWYQQTPGQGLQFLFEYFSETQRNKGNFPGRFSGRQFSNSRSEMNVSTLELGDSALYLCASSRGPGTRETQYFGPGTRLLVL.

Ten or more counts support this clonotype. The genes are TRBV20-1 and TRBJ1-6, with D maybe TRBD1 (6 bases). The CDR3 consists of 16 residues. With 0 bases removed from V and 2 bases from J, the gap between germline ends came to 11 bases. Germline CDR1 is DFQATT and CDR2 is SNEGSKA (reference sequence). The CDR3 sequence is CSARDRGLAYNSPLHF. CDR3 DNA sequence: TGCAGTGCTAGAGACAGGGGACTCGCCTATAATTCACCCCTCCACTTT.

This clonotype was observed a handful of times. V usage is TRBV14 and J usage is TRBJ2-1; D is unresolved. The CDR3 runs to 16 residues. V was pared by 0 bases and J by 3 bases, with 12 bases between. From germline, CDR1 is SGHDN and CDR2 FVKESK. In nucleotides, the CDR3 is TGTGCCAGCAGCCAAGACTTACCCTTACGCTACAATGAGCAGTTCTTC. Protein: CASSQDLPLRYNEQFF.

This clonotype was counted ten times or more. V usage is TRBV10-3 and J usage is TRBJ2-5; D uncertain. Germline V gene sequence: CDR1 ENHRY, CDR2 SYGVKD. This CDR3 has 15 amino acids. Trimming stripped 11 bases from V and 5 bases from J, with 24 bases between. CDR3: CASSPRTSLVETQYF. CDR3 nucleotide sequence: TGTGCCTCTTCACCTCGGACGTCTCTGGTGGAGACCCAGTACTTC.

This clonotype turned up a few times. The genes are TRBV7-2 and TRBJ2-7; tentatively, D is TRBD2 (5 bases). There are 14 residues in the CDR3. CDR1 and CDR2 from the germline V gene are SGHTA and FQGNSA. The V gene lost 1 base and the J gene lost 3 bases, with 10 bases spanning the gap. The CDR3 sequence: CASSLDRGIYEQYF. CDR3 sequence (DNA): TGTGCCAGCAGCTTAGACCGGGGAATCTACGAGCAGTACTTC.

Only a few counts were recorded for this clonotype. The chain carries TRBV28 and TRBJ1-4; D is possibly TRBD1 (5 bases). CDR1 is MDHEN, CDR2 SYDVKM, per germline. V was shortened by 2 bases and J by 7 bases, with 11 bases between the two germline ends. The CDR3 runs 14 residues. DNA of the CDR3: TGTGCCAGCAGTTTAGGGGGAGCCCGTGAAAAACTGTTTTTT. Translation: CASSLGGAREKLFF.

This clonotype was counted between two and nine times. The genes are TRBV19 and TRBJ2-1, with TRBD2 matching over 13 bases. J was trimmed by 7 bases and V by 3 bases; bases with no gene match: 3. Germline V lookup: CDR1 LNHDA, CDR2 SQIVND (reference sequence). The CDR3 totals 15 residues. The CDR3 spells CASSMGLAGRNEQFF. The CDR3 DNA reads TGTGCCAGTAGTATGGGACTAGCGGGAAGGAATGAGCAGTTCTTC.

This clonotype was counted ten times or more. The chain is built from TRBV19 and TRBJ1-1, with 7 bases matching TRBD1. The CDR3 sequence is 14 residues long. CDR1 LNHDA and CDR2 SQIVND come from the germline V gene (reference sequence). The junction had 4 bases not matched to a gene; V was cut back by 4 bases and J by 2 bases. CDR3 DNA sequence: TGTGCCAGTAGTAGGGGACAGCTAAACACTGAAGCTTTCTTT. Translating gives CASSRGQLNTEAFF.

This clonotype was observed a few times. In DNA form, the CDR3 reads TGCAGTGCTCTATGGACAGACCAAGAGACCCAGTACTTC. Translated: CSALWTDQETQYF. This chain links TRBV20-1 with TRBJ2-5; a possible D gene is TRBD1 (6 bases). The CDR3 totals 13 residues. V dropped 5 bases and J dropped 0 bases, with 10 bases sitting between them. Germline CDR1 is DFQATT and CDR2 is SNEGSKA (reference sequence).

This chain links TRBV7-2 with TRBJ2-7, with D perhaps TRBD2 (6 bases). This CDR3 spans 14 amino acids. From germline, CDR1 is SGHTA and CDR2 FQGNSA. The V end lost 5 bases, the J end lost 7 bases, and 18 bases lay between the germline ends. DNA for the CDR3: TGTGCCAGCAGCCCGCCGGGACTTCACTTGGAGCAGTACTTC. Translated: CASSPPGLHLEQYF.

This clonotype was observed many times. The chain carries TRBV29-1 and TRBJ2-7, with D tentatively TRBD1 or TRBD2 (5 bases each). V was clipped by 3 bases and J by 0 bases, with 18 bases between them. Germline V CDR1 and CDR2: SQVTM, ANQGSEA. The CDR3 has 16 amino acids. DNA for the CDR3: TGCAGCGTTGAGGGTTTGGACGGGACGGACTCCTACGAGCAGTACTTC. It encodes CSVEGLDGTDSYEQYF.

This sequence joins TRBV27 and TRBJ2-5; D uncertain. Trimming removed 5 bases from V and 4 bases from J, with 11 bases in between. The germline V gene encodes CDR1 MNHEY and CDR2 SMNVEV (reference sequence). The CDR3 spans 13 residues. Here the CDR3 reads CASSPPARETQYF. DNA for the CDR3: TGTGCCAGCAGTCCGCCAGCCCGAGAGACCCAGTACTTC.

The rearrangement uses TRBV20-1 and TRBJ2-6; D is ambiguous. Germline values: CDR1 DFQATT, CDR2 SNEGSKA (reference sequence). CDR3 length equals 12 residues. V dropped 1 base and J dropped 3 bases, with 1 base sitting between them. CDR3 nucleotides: TGCAGTGCTAGAGGTGGGGCCAACGTCCTGACTTTC. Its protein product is CSARGGANVLTF.

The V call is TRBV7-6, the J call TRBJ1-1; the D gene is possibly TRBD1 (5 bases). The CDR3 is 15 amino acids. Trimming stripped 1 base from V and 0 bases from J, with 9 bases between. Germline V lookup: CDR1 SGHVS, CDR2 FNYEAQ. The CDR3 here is CASSLVMGVNTEAFF. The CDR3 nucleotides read TGTGCCAGCAGCTTAGTAATGGGGGTGAACACTGAAGCTTTCTTT.

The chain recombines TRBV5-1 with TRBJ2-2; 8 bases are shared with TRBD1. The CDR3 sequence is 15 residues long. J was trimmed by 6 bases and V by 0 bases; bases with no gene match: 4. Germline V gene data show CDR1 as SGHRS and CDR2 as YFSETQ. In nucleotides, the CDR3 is TGCGCCAGCAGCTTGGGACTACAGGGGGCCGGGGAGCTGTTTTTT. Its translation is CASSLGLQGAGELFF.

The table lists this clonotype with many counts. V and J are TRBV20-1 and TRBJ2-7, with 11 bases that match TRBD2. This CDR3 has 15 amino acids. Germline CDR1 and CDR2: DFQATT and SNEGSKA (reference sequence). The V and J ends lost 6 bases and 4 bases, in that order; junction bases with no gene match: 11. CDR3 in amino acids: CSALKVAGGLYEQYF. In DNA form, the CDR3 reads TGCAGTGCATTAAAGGTAGCGGGAGGGCTATACGAGCAGTACTTC.

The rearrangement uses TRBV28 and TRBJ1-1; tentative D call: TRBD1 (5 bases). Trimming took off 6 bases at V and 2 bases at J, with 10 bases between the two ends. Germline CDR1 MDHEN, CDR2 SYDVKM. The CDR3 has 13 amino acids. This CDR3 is CASRSGANTEAFF. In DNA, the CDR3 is TGTGCCAGCAGAAGTGGGGCAAACACTGAAGCTTTCTTT.

The CDR3 protein is CASSLFTSSDTQYF. DNA of the CDR3: TGTGCCAGCAGTTTATTTACTAGCTCAGATACGCAGTATTTT. This chain connects TRBV28 to TRBJ2-3; TRBD2 is a possible D gene (6 bases). The V and J ends lost 1 base and 4 bases respectively, with 9 bases between them. The germline V gene has CDR1 MDHEN and CDR2 SYDVKM. The CDR3 spans 14 residues.

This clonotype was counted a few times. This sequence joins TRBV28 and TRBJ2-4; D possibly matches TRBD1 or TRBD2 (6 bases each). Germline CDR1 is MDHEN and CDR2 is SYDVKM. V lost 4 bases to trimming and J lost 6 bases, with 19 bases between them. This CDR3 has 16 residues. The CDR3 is CASSSPGGTRGNIQYF. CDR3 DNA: TGTGCCAGCAGTTCTCCTGGCGGGACACGGGGAAACATTCAGTACTTC.